This TCR beta chain appears in the sequencing data of a study of cytomegalovirus exposure and HLA in healthy donors. Whole-study results and caveats: A few CMV-associated chains proved CMV antigen-specific in vitro. Most of the TCR beta V segments (in an earlier analysis) were productive either about 87% or about 30% of the time. Analyzed later, association rates of TCRs varied across HLA loci, with DRB1 most and HLA-C fewest.

As to this clone: What it recognizes is unknown.

The CDR3 contains 14 residues. Trimming took off 4 bases at V and 7 bases at J, with 14 bases between the two ends. Germline loops: CDR1 WNHNN, CDR2 SYGVQD (reference sequence). The PCR had 60 Vbeta and 13 Jbeta primers. The protocol was immunoSEQ multiplex PCR, while the TCRdb copy is restricted to in-frame clones and leaves out a portion. The sample shows about 130,000 clones, around 72% of them seen only once. This receptor was obtained from a man between 18 and 35 years old in good health and CMV-seropositive. The chain is built from TRBV10-1 and TRBJ2-1; the D gene is possibly TRBD1 (6 bases). The sample comprised PBMCs. Written as DNA, the CDR3 is TGCGCCAGCAGTGTTTCTGGGGGCCGGAATGAGCAGTTCTTC. Its translation: CASSVSGGRNEQFF.